This T cell receptor (beta chain) was obtained from a study of T-cell reconstitution after alpha-beta-depleted transplantation in children. V was clipped by 4 bases and J by 1 base, with 15 bases between them. This CDR3 spans 15 amino acids. Germline V CDR1 and CDR2: DFQATT, SNEGSKA (reference sequence). As it was prepared, the TCRbeta library received unique molecular identifiers. TCRdb independently ran MiXCR on the PCR reads; one entry per CDR3 protein. The sample yields about 610,000 distinct CDR3 sequences, under 12% seen once. This clonotype was seen at least ten times. This sequence was found in a human donor who donated a stem cell graft to a child with acute myeloid leukemia. The J gene is TRBJ2-3, the V gene TRBV20-1; D gene ambiguous. This sample comprised PBMCs from the stem cell graft donor, obtained from the stem cell graft. CDR3: CSATPGRGGTDTQYF. CDR3 in DNA: TGCAGTGCTACCCCCGGGCGTGGGGGCACAGATACGCAGTATTTT.